The present entry profiles one T cell receptor beta chain with its context. This record belongs to a study of T cell responses to AZD1222 COVID-19 vaccine. The method was immunoSEQ multiplex PCR; TCRdb's version includes in-frame clones alone and lacks a portion of them. The sample lists 140,000 to 150,000 clones, 90% to 95% occurring once. CDR1 and CDR2 (germline): MNHEY, SMNVEV (reference sequence). The CDR3 consists of 15 residues. Trimming took 3 bases from V and 4 from J; bases not matched to a gene: 9. The sequenced sample was peripheral blood, obtained on day 0 of AZD1222 vaccination. The source of this sequence is an adult in good health. The chain recombines TRBV27 with TRBJ2-7, with 7 bases matching TRBD2. In DNA form, the CDR3 reads TGTGCCAGCAGTTTCACCCTAGCGGCGTTTTACGAGCAGTACTTC. This translates into CASSFTLAAFYEQYF.